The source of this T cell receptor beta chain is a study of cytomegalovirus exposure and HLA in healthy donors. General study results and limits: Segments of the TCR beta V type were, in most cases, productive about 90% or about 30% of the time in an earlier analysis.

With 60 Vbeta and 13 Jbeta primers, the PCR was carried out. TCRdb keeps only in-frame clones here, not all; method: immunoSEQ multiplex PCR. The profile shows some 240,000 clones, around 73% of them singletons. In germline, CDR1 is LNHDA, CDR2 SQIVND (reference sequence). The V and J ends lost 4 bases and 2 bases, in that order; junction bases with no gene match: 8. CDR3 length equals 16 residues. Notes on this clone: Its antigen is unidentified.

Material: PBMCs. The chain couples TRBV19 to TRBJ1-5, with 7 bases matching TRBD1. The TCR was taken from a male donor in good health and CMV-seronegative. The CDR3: CASSTYSGGGNQPQHF. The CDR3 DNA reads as TGTGCCAGTAGTACATATTCAGGGGGTGGCAATCAGCCCCAGCATTTT.